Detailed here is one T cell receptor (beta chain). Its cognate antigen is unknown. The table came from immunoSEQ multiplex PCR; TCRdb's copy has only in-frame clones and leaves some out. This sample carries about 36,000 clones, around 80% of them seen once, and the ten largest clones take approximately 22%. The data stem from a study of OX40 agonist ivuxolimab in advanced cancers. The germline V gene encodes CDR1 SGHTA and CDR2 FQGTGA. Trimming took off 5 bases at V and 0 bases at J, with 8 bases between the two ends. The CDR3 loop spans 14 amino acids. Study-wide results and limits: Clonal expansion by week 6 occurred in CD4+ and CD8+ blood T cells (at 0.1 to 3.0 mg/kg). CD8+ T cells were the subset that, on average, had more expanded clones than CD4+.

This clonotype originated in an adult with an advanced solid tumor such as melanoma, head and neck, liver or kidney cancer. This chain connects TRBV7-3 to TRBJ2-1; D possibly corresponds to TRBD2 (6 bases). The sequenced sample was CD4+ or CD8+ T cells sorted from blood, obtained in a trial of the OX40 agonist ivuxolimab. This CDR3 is CASSRDFSYNEQFF. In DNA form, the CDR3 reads TGTGCCAGCAGCCGGGACTTCTCCTACAATGAGCAGTTCTTC.